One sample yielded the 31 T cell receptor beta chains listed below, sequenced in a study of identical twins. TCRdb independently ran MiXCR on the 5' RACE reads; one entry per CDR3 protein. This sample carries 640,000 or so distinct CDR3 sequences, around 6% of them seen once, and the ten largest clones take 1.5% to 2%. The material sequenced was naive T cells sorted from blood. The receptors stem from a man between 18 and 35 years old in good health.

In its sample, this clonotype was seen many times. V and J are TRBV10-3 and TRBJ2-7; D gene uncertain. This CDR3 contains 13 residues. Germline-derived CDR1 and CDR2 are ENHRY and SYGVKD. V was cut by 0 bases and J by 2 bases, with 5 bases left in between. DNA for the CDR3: TGTGCCATCAGTGAGTCGAAGCCCTACGAGCAGTACTTC. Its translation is CAISESKPYEQYF.

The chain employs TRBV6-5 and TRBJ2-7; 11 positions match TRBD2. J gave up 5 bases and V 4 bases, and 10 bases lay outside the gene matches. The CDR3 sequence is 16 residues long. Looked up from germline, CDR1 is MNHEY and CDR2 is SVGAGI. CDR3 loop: CASSSGLAVLNNEQYF. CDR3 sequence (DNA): TGTGCCAGCAGTTCGGGACTAGCGGTTCTTAACAACGAGCAGTACTTC.

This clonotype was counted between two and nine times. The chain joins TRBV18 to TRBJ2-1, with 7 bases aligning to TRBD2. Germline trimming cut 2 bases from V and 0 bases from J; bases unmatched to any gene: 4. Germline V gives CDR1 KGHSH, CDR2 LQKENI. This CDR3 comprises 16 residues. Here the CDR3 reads CASSPGTKSSYNEQFF. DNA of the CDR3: TGTGCCAGCTCACCAGGGACTAAAAGCTCCTACAATGAGCAGTTCTTC. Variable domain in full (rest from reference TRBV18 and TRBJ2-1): NAGVMQNPRHLVRRRGQEARLRCSPMKGHSHVYWYRQLPEEGLKFMVYLQKENIIDESGMPKERFSAEFPKEGPSILRIQQVVRGDSAAYFCASSPGTKSSYNEQFFGPGTRLTVL.

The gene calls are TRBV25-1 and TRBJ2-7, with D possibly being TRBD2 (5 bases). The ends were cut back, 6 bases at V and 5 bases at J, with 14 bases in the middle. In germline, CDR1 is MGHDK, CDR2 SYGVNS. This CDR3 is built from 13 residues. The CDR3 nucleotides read TGTGCCAGCAGCCTTACCGGGATAAACGAGCAGTACTTC. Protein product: CASSLTGINEQYF.

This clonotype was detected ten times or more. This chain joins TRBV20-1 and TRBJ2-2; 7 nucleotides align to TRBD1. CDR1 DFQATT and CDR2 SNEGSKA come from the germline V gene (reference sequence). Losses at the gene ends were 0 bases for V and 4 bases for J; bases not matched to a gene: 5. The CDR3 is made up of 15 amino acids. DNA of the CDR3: TGCAGTGCTAGAGATTTGTACAGGGGCACCGGGGAGCTGTTTTTT. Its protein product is CSARDLYRGTGELFF.

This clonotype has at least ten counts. CDR3 nucleotide sequence: TGCAGTGCTAAGGGAGGCTGGGCGGGAGGGCCAGATACGCAGTATTTT. Its protein is CSAKGGWAGGPDTQYF. This chain links TRBV20-1 with TRBJ2-3, with 9 bases identical to TRBD2. CDR3 length: 16 residues. The trim removed 4 bases at V and 4 bases at J, leaving 12 bases unmatched. Germline V gives CDR1 DFQATT, CDR2 SNEGSKA (reference sequence).

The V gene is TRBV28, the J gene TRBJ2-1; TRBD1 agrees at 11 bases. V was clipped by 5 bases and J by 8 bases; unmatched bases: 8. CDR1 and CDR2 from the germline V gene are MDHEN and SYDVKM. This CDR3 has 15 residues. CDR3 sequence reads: CASSLPGQGGHEQFF. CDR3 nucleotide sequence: TGTGCCAGCAGTCTACCGGGACAGGGGGGTCATGAGCAGTTCTTC.

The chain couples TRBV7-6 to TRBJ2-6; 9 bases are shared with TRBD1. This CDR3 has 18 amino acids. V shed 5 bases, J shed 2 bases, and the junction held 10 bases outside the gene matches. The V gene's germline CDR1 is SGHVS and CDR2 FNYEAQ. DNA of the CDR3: TGTGCCAGCAGCGTGGGGGTGGGACAGGGTCCTGGGGCCAACGTCCTGACTTTC. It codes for CASSVGVGQGPGANVLTF.

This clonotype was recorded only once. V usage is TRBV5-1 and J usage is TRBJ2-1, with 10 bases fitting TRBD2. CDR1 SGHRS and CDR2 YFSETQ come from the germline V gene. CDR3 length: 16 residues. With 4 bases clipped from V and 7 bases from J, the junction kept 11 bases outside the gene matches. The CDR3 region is CASSPELAGWVNEQFF. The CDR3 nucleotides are TGCGCCAGCAGCCCCGAACTAGCGGGATGGGTGAATGAGCAGTTCTTC. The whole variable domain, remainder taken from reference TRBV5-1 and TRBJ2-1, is KAGVTQTPRYLIKTRGQQVTLSCSPISGHRSVSWYQQTPGQGLQFLFEYFSETQRNKGNFPGRFSGRQFSNSRSEMNVSTLELGDSALYLCASSPELAGWVNEQFFGPGTRLTVL.

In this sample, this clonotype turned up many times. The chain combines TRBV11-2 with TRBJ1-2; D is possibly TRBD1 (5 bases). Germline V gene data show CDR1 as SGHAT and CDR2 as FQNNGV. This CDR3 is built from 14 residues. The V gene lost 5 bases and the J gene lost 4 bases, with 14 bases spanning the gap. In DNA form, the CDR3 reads TGTGCCAGCAGCCGCCCAGGGAAGGGCTATGGCTACACCTTC. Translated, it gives CASSRPGKGYGYTF. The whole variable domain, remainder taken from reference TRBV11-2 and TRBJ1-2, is EAGVAQSPRYKIIEKRQSVAFWCNPISGHATLYWYQQILGQGPKLLIQFQNNGVVDDSQLPKDRFSAERLKGVDSTLKIQPAKLEDSAVYLCASSRPGKGYGYTFGSGTRLTVV.

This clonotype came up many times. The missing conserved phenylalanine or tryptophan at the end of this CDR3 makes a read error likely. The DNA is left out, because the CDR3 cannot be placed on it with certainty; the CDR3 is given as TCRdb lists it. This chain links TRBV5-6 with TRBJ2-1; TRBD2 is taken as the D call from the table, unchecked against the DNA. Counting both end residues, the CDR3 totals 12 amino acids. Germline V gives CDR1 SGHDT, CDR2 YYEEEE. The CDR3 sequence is CASSLGREGYFY.

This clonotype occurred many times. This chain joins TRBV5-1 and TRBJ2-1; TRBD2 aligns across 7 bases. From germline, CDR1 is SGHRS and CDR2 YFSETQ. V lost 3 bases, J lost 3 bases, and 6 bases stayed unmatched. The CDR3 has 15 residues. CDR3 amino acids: CASSSIAGDYNEQFF. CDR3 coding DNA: TGCGCCAGCAGCTCCATCGCGGGGGACTACAATGAGCAGTTCTTC.

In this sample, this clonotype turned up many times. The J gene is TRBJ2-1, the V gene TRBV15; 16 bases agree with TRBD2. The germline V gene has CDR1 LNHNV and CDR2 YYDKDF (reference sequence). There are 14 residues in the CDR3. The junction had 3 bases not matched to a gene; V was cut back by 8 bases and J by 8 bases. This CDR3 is CATGTSGRAHEQFF. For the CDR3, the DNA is TGTGCCACCGGGACTAGCGGGAGGGCCCATGAGCAGTTCTTC. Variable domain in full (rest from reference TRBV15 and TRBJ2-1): DAMVIQNPRYQVTQFGKPVTLSCSQTLNHNVMYWYQQKSSQAPKLLFHYYDKDFNNEADTPDNFQSRRPNTSFCFLDIRSPGLGDTAMYLCATGTSGRAHEQFFGPGTRLTVL.

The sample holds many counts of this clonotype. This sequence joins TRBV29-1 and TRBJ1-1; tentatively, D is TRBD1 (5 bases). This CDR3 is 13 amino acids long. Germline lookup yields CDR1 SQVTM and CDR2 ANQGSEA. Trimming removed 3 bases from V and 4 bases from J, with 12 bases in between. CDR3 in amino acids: CSVEGRVGTEAFF. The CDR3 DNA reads TGCAGCGTTGAGGGCAGGGTCGGCACTGAAGCTTTCTTT.

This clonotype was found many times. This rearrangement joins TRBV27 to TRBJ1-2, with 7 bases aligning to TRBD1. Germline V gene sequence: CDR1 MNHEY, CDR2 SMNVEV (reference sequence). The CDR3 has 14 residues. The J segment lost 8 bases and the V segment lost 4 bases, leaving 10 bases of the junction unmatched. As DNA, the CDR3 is TGTGCCAGCAGTTCCGACAGGGTTTTCGAAGGCTACACCTTC. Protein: CASSSDRVFEGYTF.

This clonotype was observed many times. CDR3 loop: CASSSWTGGNTEAFF. Written as DNA, the CDR3 is TGTGCCAGCAGCTCCTGGACAGGTGGGAACACTGAAGCTTTCTTT. V is TRBV7-9 and J is TRBJ1-1, with TRBD1 matching over 7 bases. CDR3 length: 15 residues. Germline V gene lookup returns CDR1 SEHNR and CDR2 FQNEAQ (reference sequence). After removal of 4 bases from V and 1 base from J, the junction contained 6 bases not matched to a gene.

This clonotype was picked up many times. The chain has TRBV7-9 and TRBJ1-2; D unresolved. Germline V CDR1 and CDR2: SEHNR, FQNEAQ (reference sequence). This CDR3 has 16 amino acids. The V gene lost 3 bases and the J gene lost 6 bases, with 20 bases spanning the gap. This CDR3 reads CASSFYRAPAVDGYTF. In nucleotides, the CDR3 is TGTGCCAGCAGCTTTTACCGGGCCCCGGCGGTAGATGGCTACACCTTC.

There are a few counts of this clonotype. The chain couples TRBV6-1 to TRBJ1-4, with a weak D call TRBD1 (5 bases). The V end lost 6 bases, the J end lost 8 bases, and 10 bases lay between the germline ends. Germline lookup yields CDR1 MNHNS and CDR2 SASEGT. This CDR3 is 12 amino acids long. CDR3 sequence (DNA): TGTGCCAGCAGCCGGGGGGGAGAAAAACTGTTTTTT. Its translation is CASSRGGEKLFF.

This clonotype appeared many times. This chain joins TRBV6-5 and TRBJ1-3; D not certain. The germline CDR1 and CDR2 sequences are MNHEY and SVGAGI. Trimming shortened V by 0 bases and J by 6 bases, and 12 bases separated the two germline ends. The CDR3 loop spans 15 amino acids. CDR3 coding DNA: TGTGCCAGCAGTTACTCAGTGGGCTTACCAAACACCATATATTTT. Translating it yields CASSYSVGLPNTIYF.

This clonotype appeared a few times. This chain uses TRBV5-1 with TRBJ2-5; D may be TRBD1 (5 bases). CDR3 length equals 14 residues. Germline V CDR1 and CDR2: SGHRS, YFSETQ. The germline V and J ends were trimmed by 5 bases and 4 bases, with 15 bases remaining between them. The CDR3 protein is CASSGRGLGETQYF. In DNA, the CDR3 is TGCGCCAGCAGTGGAAGGGGCTTGGGAGAGACCCAGTACTTC.

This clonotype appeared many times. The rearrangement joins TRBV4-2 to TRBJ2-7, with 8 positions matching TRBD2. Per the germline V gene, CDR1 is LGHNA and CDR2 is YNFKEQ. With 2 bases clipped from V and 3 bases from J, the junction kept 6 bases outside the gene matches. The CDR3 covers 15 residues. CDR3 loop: CASSQLPGLVYEQYF. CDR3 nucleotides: TGTGCCAGCAGCCAACTCCCGGGACTAGTCTACGAGCAGTACTTC.

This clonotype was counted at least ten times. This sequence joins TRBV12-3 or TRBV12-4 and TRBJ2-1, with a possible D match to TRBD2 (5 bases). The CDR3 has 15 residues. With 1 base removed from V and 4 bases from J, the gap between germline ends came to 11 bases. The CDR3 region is CASSLEDSPYNEQFF. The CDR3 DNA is TGTGCCAGCAGTTTAGAGGACTCCCCGTACAATGAGCAGTTCTTC.

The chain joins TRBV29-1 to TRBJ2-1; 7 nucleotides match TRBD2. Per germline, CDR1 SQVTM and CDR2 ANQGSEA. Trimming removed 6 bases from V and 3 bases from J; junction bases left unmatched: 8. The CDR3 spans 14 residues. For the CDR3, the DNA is TGCAGCGTGGGGGGACTACTCCTCTACAATGAGCAGTTCTTC. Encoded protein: CSVGGLLLYNEQFF.

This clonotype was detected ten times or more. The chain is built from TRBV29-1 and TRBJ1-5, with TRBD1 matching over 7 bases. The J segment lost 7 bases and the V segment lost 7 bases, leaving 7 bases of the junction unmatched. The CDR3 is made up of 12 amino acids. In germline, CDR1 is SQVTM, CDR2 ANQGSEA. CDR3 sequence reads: CSARQGEQPQHF. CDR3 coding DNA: TGCAGCGCTCGACAGGGAGAACAGCCCCAGCATTTT.

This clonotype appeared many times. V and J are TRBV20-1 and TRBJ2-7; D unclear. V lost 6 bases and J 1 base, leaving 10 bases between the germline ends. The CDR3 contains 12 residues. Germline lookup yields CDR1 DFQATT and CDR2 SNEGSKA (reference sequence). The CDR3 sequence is CSAFFNSYEQYF. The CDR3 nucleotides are TGCAGTGCATTTTTCAATTCCTACGAGCAGTACTTC.

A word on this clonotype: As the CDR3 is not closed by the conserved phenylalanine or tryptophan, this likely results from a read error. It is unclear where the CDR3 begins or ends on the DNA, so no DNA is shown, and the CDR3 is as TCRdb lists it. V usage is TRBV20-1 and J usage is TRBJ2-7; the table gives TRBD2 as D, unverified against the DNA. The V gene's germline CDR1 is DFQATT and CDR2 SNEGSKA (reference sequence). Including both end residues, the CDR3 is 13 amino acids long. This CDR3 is CSARLGLAGQEYL.

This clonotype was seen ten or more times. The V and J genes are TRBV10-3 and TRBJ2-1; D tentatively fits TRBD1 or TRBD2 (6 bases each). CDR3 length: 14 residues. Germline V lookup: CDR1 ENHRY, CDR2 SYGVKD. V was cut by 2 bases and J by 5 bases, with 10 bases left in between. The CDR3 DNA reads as TGTGCCATCAGTGAGCCGGGGGCAGACAATGAGCAGTTCTTC. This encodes CAISEPGADNEQFF.

CDR3 sequence (DNA): TGCAGTGCCGGGACCGAGTTCAGCTCTGGAAACACCATATATTTT. Protein: CSAGTEFSSGNTIYF. The chain combines TRBV20-1 with TRBJ1-3; maybe TRBD1 (5 bases). The CDR3 contains 15 residues. V was shortened by 6 bases and J by 0 bases, with 15 bases between the two germline ends. CDR1 and CDR2 (germline): DFQATT, SNEGSKA (reference sequence).

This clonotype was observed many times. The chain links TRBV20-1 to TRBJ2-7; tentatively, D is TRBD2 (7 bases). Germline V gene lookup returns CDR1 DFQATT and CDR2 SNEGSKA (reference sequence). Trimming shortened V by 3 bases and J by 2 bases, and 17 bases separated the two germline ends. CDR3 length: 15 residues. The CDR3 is CSASRGGRGTYEQYV. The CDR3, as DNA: TGCAGTGCTAGCCGAGGGGGGAGGGGAACCTACGAGCAGTACGTC.

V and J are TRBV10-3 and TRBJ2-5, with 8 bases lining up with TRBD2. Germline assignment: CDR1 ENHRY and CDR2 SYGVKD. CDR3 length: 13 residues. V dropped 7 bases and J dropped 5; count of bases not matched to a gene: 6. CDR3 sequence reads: CAITAGVGETQYF. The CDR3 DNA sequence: TGTGCCATCACAGCGGGAGTGGGGGAGACCCAGTACTTC.

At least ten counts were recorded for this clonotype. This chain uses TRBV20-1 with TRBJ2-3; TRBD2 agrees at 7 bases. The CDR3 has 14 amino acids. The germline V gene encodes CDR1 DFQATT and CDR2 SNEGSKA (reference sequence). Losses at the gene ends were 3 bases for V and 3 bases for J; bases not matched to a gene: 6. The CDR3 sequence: CSASWAGATDTQYF. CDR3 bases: TGCAGTGCTAGTTGGGCGGGAGCTACAGATACGCAGTATTTT.